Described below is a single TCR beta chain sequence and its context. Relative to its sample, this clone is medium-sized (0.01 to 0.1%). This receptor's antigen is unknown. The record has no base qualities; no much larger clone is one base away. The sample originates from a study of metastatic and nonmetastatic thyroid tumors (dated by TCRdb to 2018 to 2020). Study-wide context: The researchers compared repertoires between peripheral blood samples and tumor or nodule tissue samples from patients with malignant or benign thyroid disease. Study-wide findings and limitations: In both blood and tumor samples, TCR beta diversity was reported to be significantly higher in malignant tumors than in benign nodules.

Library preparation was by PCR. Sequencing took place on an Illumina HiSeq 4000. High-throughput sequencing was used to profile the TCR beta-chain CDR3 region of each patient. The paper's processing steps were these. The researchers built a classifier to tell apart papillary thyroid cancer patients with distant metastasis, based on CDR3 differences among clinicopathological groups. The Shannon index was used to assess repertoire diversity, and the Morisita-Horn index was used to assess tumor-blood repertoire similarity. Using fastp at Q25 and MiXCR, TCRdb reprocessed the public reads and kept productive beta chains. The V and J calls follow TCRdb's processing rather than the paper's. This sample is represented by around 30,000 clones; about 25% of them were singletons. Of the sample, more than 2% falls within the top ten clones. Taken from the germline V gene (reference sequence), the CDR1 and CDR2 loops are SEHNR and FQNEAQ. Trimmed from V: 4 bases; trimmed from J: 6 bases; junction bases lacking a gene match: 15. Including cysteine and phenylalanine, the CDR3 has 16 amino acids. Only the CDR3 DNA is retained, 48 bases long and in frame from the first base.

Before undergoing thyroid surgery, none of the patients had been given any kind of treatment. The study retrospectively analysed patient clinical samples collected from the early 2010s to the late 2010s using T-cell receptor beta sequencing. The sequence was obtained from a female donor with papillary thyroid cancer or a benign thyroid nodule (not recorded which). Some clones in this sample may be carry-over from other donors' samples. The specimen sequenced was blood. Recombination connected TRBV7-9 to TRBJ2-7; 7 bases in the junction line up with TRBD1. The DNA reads TGTGCCAGCAGCTCGCGTCCCGGGACAGTTTCAGGCGAGCAGTACTTC. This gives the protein CASSSRPGTVSGEQYF.